Following are 23 T cell receptor beta chains from one sample sequenced in a study of esophageal squamous cell carcinoma under preoperative chemotherapy. Time point specified: after preoperative PTX-NDP chemotherapy. MiXCR was run by TCRdb on the PCR reads, yielding one entry per CDR3 protein. Among 15,000 to 20,000 distinct CDR3 sequences listed, about 43% were seen once. The material was obtained from a patient given preoperative chemotherapy. The origin of the receptors is a human donor with esophageal squamous cell carcinoma. The donor label of this sample is uncertain.

A remark on this clonotype: The missing conserved phenylalanine or tryptophan at the end of this CDR3 makes a read error likely. It is unclear where the CDR3 begins or ends on the DNA, so no DNA is shown, and the CDR3 is as TCRdb lists it. The chain couples TRBV7-2 to TRBJ2-1; TRBD2, the D gene given by the table, was not confirmed from the DNA. Germline CDR1 SGHTA, CDR2 FQGNSA. The CDR3 spans 12 residues, counting both ends. The CDR3 protein is CASSSGRGARAH.

The chain recombines TRBV7-3 with TRBJ2-1; D gene unclear. The CDR3 consists of 13 residues. The V and J ends lost 4 bases and 6 bases respectively, with 10 bases between them. Germline V gene sequence: CDR1 SGHTA, CDR2 FQGTGA. The CDR3 spells CASSSGTLNEQFF. The CDR3 DNA follows: TGTGCCAGCAGCTCAGGCACCCTCAATGAGCAGTTCTTC.

The chain recombines TRBV7-2 with TRBJ2-5; 10 bases fit TRBD2. The end of the DNA fits TRBJ2-7 better, so the J call may be wrong. The CDR3 has 16 residues. The germline CDR1 and CDR2 sequences are SGHTA and FQGNSA. CDR3 residues: CARSGGGGGGVYEQYF. The CDR3 bases are TGTGCCAGGAGCGGGGGGGGGGGGGGGGGAGTCTACGAGCAGTACTTC.

V is TRBV12-3 or TRBV12-4 and J is TRBJ2-3; D gene ambiguous. The germline V and J ends were trimmed by 7 bases and 2 bases, with 16 bases remaining between them. This CDR3 has 15 residues. CDR3 loop: CASNGIKEYTDTQYF. In DNA, the CDR3 is TGTGCCAGCAATGGGATAAAGGAATACACAGATACGCAGTATTTT.

This clonotype is judged large. The V and J genes are TRBV7-2 and TRBJ2-1, with 11 positions matching TRBD2. The CDR3 spans 17 residues. Germline V CDR1 and CDR2: SGHTA, FQGNSA. V lost 4 bases to trimming and J lost 3 bases; unmatched junction nucleotides: 8. The CDR3 reads CASSSPSGRFLYNEQFF. For the CDR3, the DNA is TGTGCCAGCAGCTCACCTAGCGGGAGGTTCCTCTACAATGAGCAGTTCTTC.

With regard to this clonotype: The junction departs from germline at one end; a sequencing error may be responsible. The CDR3 DNA reads as TGTGCTAGCAGCCTTGGACCCACAGATACGCAGTATTTT. It specifies CASSLGPTDTQYF. The chain is built from TRBV7-7 and TRBJ2-3; no firm D call. The CDR3 consists of 13 residues. Per germline, CDR1 SSHAT and CDR2 FNYEAQ (reference sequence).

V is TRBV19 and J is TRBJ2-5; either TRBD1 or TRBD2 may fit D (5 bases each). This CDR3 contains 15 residues. In germline, CDR1 is LNHDA, CDR2 SQIVND (reference sequence). The V end was cut by 9 bases, the J end by 2 bases, with 19 bases between. The CDR3 loop reads CARPPPGPLQETQYF. In DNA, the CDR3 is TGTGCCAGGCCCCCCCCGGGACCGCTACAAGAGACCCAGTACTTC.

This clonotype was counted between two and nine times. The CDR3 region has the DNA TGTGCCAGCAGCTTAAAGGACCTAGGAGATACGCAGTATTTT. Amino acid sequence: CASSLKDLGDTQYF. The chain combines TRBV7-9 with TRBJ2-3; D is unresolved. The CDR3 extends over 14 amino acids. Trimming removed 2 bases from V and 5 bases from J, with 11 bases in between. Germline V CDR1 and CDR2: SEHNR, FQNEAQ (reference sequence).

Points on this clonotype: At one end the junction does not follow the germline gene, possibly because of a read error. This sequence joins TRBV12-3 or TRBV12-4 and TRBJ2-3; TRBD2 aligns across 7 bases. This CDR3 has 15 amino acids. CDR3 protein: CAGGFGEGVVETQYF. In nucleotides, the CDR3 is TGTGCCGGGGGTTTCGGGGAGGGCGTGGTGGAGACCCAGTATTTC.

The chain couples TRBV5-6 to TRBJ1-1; 7 bases map to TRBD1. This CDR3 has 18 residues. The V and J ends lost 4 bases and 0 bases, in that order; junction bases with no gene match: 15. Germline V gene sequence: CDR1 SGHDT, CDR2 YYEEEE. The CDR3 DNA reads TGTGCCAGCAGCCCCCGAGCTACAGGGGTCCGGGTGAACACTGAAGCTTTCTTT. This encodes CASSPRATGVRVNTEAFF.

The chain joins TRBV6-1 to TRBJ2-1; 11 bases map to TRBD2. The J call is doubtful: the DNA matches TRBJ2-7 better. The CDR3 has 15 residues. The germline V gene encodes CDR1 MNHNS and CDR2 SASEGT. The CDR3 loop is CASSETSGGYNEQYF. The CDR3 nucleotides read TGTGCCAGCAGTGAAACTAGCGGGGGTTACAATGAGCAGTACTTC.

The V gene is TRBV12-5, the J gene TRBJ2-5, with a tentative D call TRBD2 (5 bases). V lost 6 bases and J 2 bases, leaving 13 bases between the germline ends. The CDR3 length is 14 residues. Germline CDR1 is LGHNT and CDR2 is FRNRAP. The CDR3 region is CASGLGLLQETQYF. The CDR3 DNA reads TGTGCTAGTGGCCTAGGACTCCTTCAAGAGACCCAGTACTTC.

CDR3 sequence (DNA): TGTGCCAGCAGCTCGTTCTACGAGCAGTTCTTC. Translation: CASSSFYEQFF. The chain carries TRBV7-9 and TRBJ2-1; no firm D call. Germline lookup yields CDR1 SEHNR and CDR2 FQNEAQ (reference sequence). The CDR3 spans 11 residues. The V end lost 4 bases, the J end lost 10 bases, and 8 bases lay between the germline ends.

This clonotype was counted many times. This chain links TRBV10-1 with TRBJ2-2; TRBD2 matches at 12 bases. The CDR3 contains 17 residues. Trimming took 4 bases from V and 4 from J; bases not matched to a gene: 7. Germline CDR1 WNHNN, CDR2 SYGVQD (reference sequence). The CDR3 sequence: CASSAASGRASTGELFF. In DNA, the CDR3 is TGCGCCAGCAGTGCGGCTAGCGGGAGGGCCAGCACCGGGGAGCTGTTTTTT.

This clonotype has more than one count but fewer than ten. This may stem from a read error, because a much larger clone lies one nucleotide away. The CDR3 coding sequence is TGTGCCAGCAGCTTATATCCTAGCGGGAGGGCCGCCAACGAGCAGTTCTTC. Encoded protein: CASSLYPSGRAANEQFF. The chain couples TRBV7-2 to TRBJ2-1; 12 bases are shared with TRBD2. Trimming took 2 bases from V and 10 from J; bases not matched to a gene: 12. The CDR3 runs to 17 residues. CDR1 is SGHTA, CDR2 FQGNSA, per germline.

The chain joins TRBV6-1 to TRBJ2-5, with a possible D match to TRBD2 (6 bases). Germline CDR1 is MNHNS and CDR2 is SASEGT. The CDR3 consists of 13 residues. V lost 8 bases and J lost 5, with 15 bases in between. The chain's CDR3 is CASQPPRGETQYF. CDR3 DNA: TGTGCCAGCCAACCCCCACGGGGGGAGACCCAGTACTTC.

The CDR3 DNA sequence: TGTGCCAGCAGTGAAATGGACAGGGTGTTATCTGGGGCCAACGTCCTGACTTTC. The encoded protein is CASSEMDRVLSGANVLTF. The genes are TRBV6-1 and TRBJ2-6, with TRBD1 matching over 8 bases. CDR3 length: 18 residues. The V and J ends lost 2 bases and 1 base, in that order; junction bases with no gene match: 7. CDR1 is MNHNS and CDR2 is SASEGT in the germline V gene.

Concerning this clonotype: This CDR3 fails to terminate in the conserved phenylalanine or tryptophan, so it likely reflects a read error. This chain joins TRBV7-9 and TRBJ2-5; D not certain. This CDR3 has 12 residues. Trimming cost V 3 bases and J 7 bases, with 9 bases left between them. Per the germline V gene, CDR1 is SEHNR and CDR2 is FQNEAQ (reference sequence). CDR3 bases: TGTGCCAGCAGCTTGGGGTCAACGACCCAGTACTCC. Residues: CASSLGSTTQYS.

This clonotype came up a few times. The rearrangement links TRBV7-8 to TRBJ1-2; perhaps TRBD1 as D (6 bases). V was clipped by 2 bases and J by 4 bases, with 11 bases between them. Per the germline V gene, CDR1 is SGHVS and CDR2 is FQNEAQ. The CDR3 has 14 amino acids. The CDR3 spells CASSLQGQGYGYTF. The CDR3 nucleotides are TGTGCCAGCAGCTTACAGGGGCAGGGCTATGGCTACACCTTC.

For this clonotype: Compared with germline, one end of the junction differs, possibly owing to a read error. This chain links TRBV7-2 with TRBJ2-3, with 8 bases lining up with TRBD2. Germline-derived CDR1 and CDR2 are SGHTA and FQGNSA. This CDR3 is 17 amino acids long. The CDR3 coding sequence is TGTGCCAGCAGGATCCTAGGGAGCGGGAGAGCCACAGATACGCAGTACTTT. Translating gives CASRILGSGRATDTQYF.

This clonotype was seen a handful of times. This sequence joins TRBV7-3 and TRBJ2-3; D remains ambiguous. V was clipped by 5 bases and J by 4 bases, with 10 bases between them. The CDR3 is 13 residues long. Germline CDR1 and CDR2: SGHTA and FQGTGA. The CDR3 bases are TGTGCCAGCAGCCTAAACCAGGCAGATACGCAGTATTTT. Encoded protein: CASSLNQADTQYF.

In this sample, this clonotype turned up a few times. The V gene is TRBV7-2, the J gene TRBJ2-7; D may match TRBD1 or TRBD2 (5 bases each). CDR3 length: 13 residues. Germline CDR1 SGHTA, CDR2 FQGNSA. The ends were cut back, 3 bases at V and 6 bases at J, with 12 bases in the middle. The CDR3 reads CASSFLGASEQYF. The CDR3 bases are TGTGCCAGCAGCTTCCTCGGGGCCAGCGAGCAGTACTTC.

The DNA of the CDR3 is TGTGCCAGCAGTTTAGGGACAGGGGGTTGGAAGTTCTTC. Translating it yields CASSLGTGGWKFF. The gene calls are TRBV12-3 or TRBV12-4 and TRBJ2-1, with 10 bases fitting TRBD1. The CDR3 length is 13 residues. With V trimmed by 1 base and J by 14 bases, 5 bases remained unmatched.